One and the same sample provided the 3 T cell receptor beta chains below, sequenced in a study of beta chain features in type 1 diabetes. The isolated RNA, all of it, was reverse transcribed, so expressed TCRB transcripts were what got sequenced. TCRdb's copy holds only in-frame clones and misses some; the assay was immunoSEQ multiplex PCR. The sample carries around 500,000 clones, 9.5% to 12% recorded once. The sequenced sample was naive CD4+ T cells from blood. The receptors were gathered from a woman aged 18-29 years in good health.

In its sample, this clone was seen a few times. The V and J genes are TRBV2 and TRBJ1-1; D uncertain. The V and J ends lost 6 bases and 0 bases respectively, with 8 bases between them. This CDR3 is built from 13 residues. Germline V gene lookup returns CDR1 SNHLY and CDR2 FYNNEI. The CDR3 is CASRSGVNTEAFF. In nucleotides, the CDR3 is TGTGCCAGCAGATCAGGAGTGAACACTGAAGCTTTCTTT.

In its sample, this clone was seen a few times. The chain couples TRBV10-3 to TRBJ2-1; 12 bases match TRBD2. Germline CDR1 reads ENHRY; CDR2 reads SYGVKD. The junction had 6 bases not matched to a gene; V was cut back by 7 bases and J by 2 bases. This CDR3 has 16 residues. The CDR3 DNA follows: TGTGCCATCACTCCTAGCGGGAGGGTGACCTACAATGAGCAGTTCTTC. This sequence encodes CAITPSGRVTYNEQFF.

This clone was observed a few times. The rearrangement links TRBV29-1 to TRBJ1-2; 10 bases are shared with TRBD1. The CDR3 is made up of 15 amino acids. Germline values: CDR1 SQVTM, CDR2 ANQGSEA. After removal of 4 bases from V and 8 bases from J, the junction contained 13 bases not matched to a gene. CDR3 DNA: TGCAGCGTTGGTCTCCCGGGACAGGGGCCTCAGGGCTACACCTTC. Residues: CSVGLPGQGPQGYTF.